This TCR beta chain was obtained from a study of Graves' ophthalmopathy and Graves' hyperthyroidism. As concerns this clonotype: The antigen remains unidentified. The final CDR3 position lacks the conserved phenylalanine or tryptophan, pointing to a likely read error. Because the CDR3's place on the DNA is in doubt, the DNA is left out and the CDR3 is given as listed by TCRdb.

Amplified material comprised TCR beta CDR3 regions derived from RNA transcripts. HTBI-primed first-round RT-PCR preceded second-round multiplex PCR. One entry per CDR3 protein results from TCRdb running MiXCR on the multiplex PCR reads. The table shows over a million distinct CDR3 sequences, with about 40% occurring only once. Certain patients were not enrolled. These were patients with other autoimmune diseases, uncontrolled infections, pregnancy or lactation. Germline CDR1 is SGHRS and CDR2 is YFSETQ. The CDR3 length is 15 residues, termini included. The study, taken as a whole, reports: Distinction of ophthalmopathy from stable hyperthyroidism by a 13-signature model reached about 87% sensitivity and 75% to 83% specificity. For predicting ophthalmopathy progression, the model had 70.59% sensitivity and roughly 72% specificity. Most thyroid clonotypes with frequency above 0.001 were detected in blood too.

This receptor was identified in an adult man with Graves' hyperthyroidism. The chain carries TRBV5-1 and TRBJ1-1; the table's D call, TRBD1, was not checked against the DNA. The sequenced sample consisted of peripheral blood or thyroid tissue (not recorded which). The CDR3 loop reads CASRQAYRVNTEASL.